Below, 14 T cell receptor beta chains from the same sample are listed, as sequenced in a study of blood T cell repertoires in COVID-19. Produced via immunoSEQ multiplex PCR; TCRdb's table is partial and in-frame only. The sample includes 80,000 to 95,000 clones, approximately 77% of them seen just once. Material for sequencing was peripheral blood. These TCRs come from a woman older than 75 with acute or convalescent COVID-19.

CDR3 DNA sequence: TGTGCCAGTAGTCGGCTAGCGGGAGCCCCCTCCTACAATGAGCAGTTCTTC. It yields the protein CASSRLAGAPSYNEQFF. V gene TRBV19 combines with J gene TRBJ2-1; 10 positions agree with TRBD2. Germline assignment: CDR1 LNHDA and CDR2 SQIVND (reference sequence). Trimming cost V 5 bases and J 0 bases; bases outside gene matches: 7. CDR3 length equals 17 residues.

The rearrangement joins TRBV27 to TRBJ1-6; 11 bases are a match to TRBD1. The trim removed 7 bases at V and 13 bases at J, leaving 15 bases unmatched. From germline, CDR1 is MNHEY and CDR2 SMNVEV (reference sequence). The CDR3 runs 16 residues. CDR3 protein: CASTTIPRDRGKPLHF. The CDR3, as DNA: TGTGCCAGCACTACTATTCCTCGGGACAGGGGGAAGCCCCTCCACTTT.

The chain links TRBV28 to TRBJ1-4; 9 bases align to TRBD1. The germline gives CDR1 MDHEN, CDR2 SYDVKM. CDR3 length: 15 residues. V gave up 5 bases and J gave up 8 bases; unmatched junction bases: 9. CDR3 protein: CASSGPGQGGEKLFF. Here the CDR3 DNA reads TGTGCCAGCAGTGGACCGGGACAGGGTGGGGAAAAACTGTTTTTT.

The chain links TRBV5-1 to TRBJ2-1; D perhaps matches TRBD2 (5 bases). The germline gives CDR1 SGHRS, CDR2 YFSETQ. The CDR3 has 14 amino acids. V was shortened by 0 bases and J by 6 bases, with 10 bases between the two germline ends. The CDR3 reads CASSLAGMGNEQFF. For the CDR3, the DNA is TGCGCCAGCAGCTTGGCCGGGATGGGCAATGAGCAGTTCTTC. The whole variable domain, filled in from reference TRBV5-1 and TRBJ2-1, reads KAGVTQTPRYLIKTRGQQVTLSCSPISGHRSVSWYQQTPGQGLQFLFEYFSETQRNKGNFPGRFSGRQFSNSRSEMNVSTLELGDSALYLCASSLAGMGNEQFFGPGTRLTVL.

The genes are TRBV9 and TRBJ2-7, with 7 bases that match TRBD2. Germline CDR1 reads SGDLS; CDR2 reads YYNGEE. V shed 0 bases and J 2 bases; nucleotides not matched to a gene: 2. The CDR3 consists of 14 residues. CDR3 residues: CASSVATSTYEQYF. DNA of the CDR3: TGTGCCAGCAGCGTAGCGACTAGCACCTACGAGCAGTACTTC.

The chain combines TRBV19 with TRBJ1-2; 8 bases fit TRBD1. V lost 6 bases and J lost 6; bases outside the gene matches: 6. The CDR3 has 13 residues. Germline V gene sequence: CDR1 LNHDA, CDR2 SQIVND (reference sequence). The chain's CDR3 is CASRRPGGDGYTF. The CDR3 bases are TGTGCCAGTAGACGGCCAGGGGGCGATGGCTACACCTTC.

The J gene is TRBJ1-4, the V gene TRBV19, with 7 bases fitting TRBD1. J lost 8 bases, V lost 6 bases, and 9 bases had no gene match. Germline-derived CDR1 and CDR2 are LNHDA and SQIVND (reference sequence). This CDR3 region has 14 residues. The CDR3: CASRDRTFGEKLFF. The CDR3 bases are TGTGCCAGTAGGGACAGGACGTTCGGGGAAAAACTGTTTTTT.

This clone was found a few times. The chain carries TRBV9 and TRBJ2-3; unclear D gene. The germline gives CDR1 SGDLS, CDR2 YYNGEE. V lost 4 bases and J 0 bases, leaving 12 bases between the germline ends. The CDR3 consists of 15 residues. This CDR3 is CASSSRIQSTDTQYF. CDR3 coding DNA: TGTGCCAGCAGCTCGAGGATCCAGAGCACAGATACGCAGTATTTT.

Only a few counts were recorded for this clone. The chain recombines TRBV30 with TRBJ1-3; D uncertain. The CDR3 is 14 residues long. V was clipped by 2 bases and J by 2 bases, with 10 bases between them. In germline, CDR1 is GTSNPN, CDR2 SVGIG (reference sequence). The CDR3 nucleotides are TGTGCCTGGAGTATGGAGGTCACTGGAAACACCATATATTTT. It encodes CAWSMEVTGNTIYF.

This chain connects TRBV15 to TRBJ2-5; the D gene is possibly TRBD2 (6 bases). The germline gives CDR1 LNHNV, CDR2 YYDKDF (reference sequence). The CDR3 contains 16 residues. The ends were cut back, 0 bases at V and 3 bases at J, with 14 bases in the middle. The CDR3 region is CATSRDRVSGEETQYF. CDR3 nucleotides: TGTGCCACCAGCAGAGATAGGGTTAGCGGTGAAGAGACCCAGTACTTC.

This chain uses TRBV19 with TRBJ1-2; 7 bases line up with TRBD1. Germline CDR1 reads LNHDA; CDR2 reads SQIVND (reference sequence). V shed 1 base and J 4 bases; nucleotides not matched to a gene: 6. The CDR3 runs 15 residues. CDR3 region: CASSIVQGSIYGYTF. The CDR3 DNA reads TGTGCCAGTAGTATAGTACAGGGGTCAATCTATGGCTACACCTTC. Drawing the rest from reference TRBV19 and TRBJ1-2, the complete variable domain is DGGITQSPKYLFRKEGQNVTLSCEQNLNHDAMYWYRQDPGQGLRLIYYSQIVNDFQKGDIAEGYSVSREKKESFPLTVTSAQKNPTAFYLCASSIVQGSIYGYTFGSGTRLTVV.

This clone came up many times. The CDR3 nucleotides read TGTGCCAGCAGTTTAGGAGACAGGGCTAATGAAAAACTGTTTTTT. The encoded protein is CASSLGDRANEKLFF. This rearrangement joins TRBV28 to TRBJ1-4, with 7 bases matching TRBD1. Germline V gene data show CDR1 as MDHEN and CDR2 as SYDVKM. This CDR3 is built from 15 residues. V dropped 2 bases and J dropped 3; count of bases not matched to a gene: 3.

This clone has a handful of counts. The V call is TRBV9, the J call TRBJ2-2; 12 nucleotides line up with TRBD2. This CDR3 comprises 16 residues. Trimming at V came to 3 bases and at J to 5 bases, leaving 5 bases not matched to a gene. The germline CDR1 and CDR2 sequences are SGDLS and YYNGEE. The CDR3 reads CASSARTSGTTGELFF. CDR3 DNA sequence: TGTGCCAGCAGCGCGCGGACTAGCGGGACAACCGGGGAGCTGTTTTTT.

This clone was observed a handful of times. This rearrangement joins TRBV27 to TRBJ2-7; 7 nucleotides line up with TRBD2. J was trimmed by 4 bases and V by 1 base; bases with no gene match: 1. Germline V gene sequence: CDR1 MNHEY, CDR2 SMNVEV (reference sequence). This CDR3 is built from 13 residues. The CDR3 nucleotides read TGTGCCAGCAGTTTATACGGGGGGTACGAGCAGTACTTC. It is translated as CASSLYGGYEQYF.